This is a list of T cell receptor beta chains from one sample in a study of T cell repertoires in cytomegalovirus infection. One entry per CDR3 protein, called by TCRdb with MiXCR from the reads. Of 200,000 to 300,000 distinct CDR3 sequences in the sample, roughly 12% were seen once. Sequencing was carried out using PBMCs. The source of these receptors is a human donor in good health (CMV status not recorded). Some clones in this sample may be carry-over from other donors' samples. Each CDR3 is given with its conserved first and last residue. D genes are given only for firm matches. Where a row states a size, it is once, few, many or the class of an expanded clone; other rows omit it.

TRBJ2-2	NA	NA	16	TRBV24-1	CATSDYGQPNTGELFF	TGTGCCACCAGTGACTATGGACAGCCGAACACCGGGGAGCTGTTTTTT
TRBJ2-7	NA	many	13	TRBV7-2	CASSLSRWREQYF	TGTGCCAGCAGCTTGAGCCGGTGGCGCGAGCAGTACTTC
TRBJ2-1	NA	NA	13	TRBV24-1	CATSDWRDNEQFF	TGTGCCACCAGTGATTGGAGGGACAATGAGCAGTTCTTC
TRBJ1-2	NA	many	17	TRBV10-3	CAISESMGGADSYGYTF	TGTGCCATCAGTGAGTCGATGGGAGGGGCGGACTCCTATGGCTACACCTTC
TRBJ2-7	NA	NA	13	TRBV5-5	CASSYNTVYEQYF	TGTGCCAGCAGCTACAACACAGTCTACGAGCAGTACTTC
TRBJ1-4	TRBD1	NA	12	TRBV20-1	CSAGTGYEKLFF	TGCAGTGCCGGGACAGGGTACGAAAAACTGTTTTTT
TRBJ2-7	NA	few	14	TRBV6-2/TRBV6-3	CASSYSTLFYEQYF	TGTGCCAGCAGTTACTCGACACTGTTCTACGAGCAGTACTTC
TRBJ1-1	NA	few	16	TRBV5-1	CASSLRPAGESTEAFF	TGCGCCAGCAGCCTGCGCCCAGCGGGCGAGAGCACTGAAGCTTTCTTT
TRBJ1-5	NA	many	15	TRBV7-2	CASSHEGSSNQPQHF	TGTGCCAGCAGCCACGAGGGGAGCTCAAATCAGCCCCAGCATTTT
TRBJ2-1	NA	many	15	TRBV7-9	CASQDGFSPYNEQFF	TGTGCCTCTCAGGACGGATTTTCTCCTTACAATGAGCAGTTCTTC
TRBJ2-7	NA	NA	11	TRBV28	CATGPAYEQYF	TGTGCCACCGGCCCCGCCTACGAGCAGTACTTC
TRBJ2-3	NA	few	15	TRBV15	CATSREGQLTDTQYF	TGTGCCACCAGCAGGGAGGGGCAACTAACAGATACGCAGTATTTT
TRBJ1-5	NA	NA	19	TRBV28	CASTLGYRDRPGGNQPQHF	TGTGCCAGCACCCTAGGGTACAGGGACCGGCCAGGAGGCAATCAGCCCCAGCATTTT
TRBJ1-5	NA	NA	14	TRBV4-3	CASSQAWSNQPQHF	TGCGCCAGCAGCCAAGCGTGGAGCAATCAGCCCCAGCATTTT
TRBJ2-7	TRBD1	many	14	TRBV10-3	CAINSGTASTEQYF	TGTGCCATCAATTCCGGGACAGCATCGACCGAGCAGTACTTC
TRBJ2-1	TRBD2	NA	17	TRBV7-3	CASSFLPGTSGGGEQFF	TGTGCCAGCAGCTTCCTACCAGGGACTAGCGGGGGTGGGGAGCAGTTCTTC
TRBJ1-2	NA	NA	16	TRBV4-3	CASSQADDNWYYGYTF	TGCGCCAGCAGCCAAGCGGACGATAACTGGTACTATGGCTACACCTTC
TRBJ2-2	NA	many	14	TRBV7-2	CASRPSANTGELFF	TGTGCCAGTAGGCCATCAGCGAACACCGGGGAGCTGTTTTTT
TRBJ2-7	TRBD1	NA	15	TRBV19	CASSVPGQGVYEQYF	TGTGCCAGTAGTGTTCCGGGACAGGGGGTTTACGAGCAGTACTTC
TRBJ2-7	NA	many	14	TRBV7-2	CASSLAVSPYEQYF	TGTGCCAGCAGCTTAGCCGTTTCCCCCTACGAGCAGTACTTC
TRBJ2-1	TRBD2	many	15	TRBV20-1	CSALFLAGKSNEQFF	TGCAGTGCTCTATTTCTAGCGGGTAAATCTAATGAGCAGTTCTTC
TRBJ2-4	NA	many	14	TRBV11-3	CASSLEHSKNIQYF	TGTGCCAGCAGCTTAGAACATTCCAAAAACATTCAGTACTTC
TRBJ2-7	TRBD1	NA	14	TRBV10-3	CAIRSGTGSYEQYF	TGTGCCATCAGGTCCGGGACAGGCTCCTACGAGCAGTACTTC
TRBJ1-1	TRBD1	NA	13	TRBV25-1	CATTGTLNTEAFF	TGTGCCACGACAGGGACCCTGAACACTGAAGCTTTCTTT
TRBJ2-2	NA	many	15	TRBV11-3	CASSSRGADTGELFF	TGTGCCAGCAGCTCGCGAGGGGCGGACACCGGGGAGCTGTTTTTT
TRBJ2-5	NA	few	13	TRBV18	CASSPDSVETQYF	TGTGCCAGCTCACCAGACAGCGTAGAGACCCAGTACTTC
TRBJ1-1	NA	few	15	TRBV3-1	CASSQDPSTGTEAFF	TGTGCCAGCAGCCAAGATCCCTCAACCGGCACTGAAGCTTTCTTT
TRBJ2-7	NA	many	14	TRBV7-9	CASSLSGTSYEQYF	TGTGCCAGCAGCCTGAGCGGGACATCCTACGAGCAGTACTTC
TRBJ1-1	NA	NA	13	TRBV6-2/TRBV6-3	CASRDYRDTEAFF	TGTGCCAGCAGGGATTACAGAGACACTGAAGCTTTCTTT
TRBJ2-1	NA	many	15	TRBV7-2	CASSPQAYSYNEQFF	TGTGCCAGCAGCCCCCAGGCCTATTCCTACAATGAGCAGTTCTTC
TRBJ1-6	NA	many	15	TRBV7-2	CASSLDRDRNSPLHF	TGTGCCAGCAGCTTAGACAGGGATCGGAACTCACCCCTCCACTTT
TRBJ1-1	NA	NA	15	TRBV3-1	CASRDTPGPNTEAFF	TGTGCCAGCAGAGACACGCCAGGCCCGAACACTGAAGCTTTCTTT
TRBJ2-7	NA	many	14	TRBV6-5	CASSYYGSTYEQYF	TGTGCCAGCAGTTACTACGGGAGTACCTACGAGCAGTACTTC
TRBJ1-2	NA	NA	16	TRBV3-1	CASSQDRRTQLYGYTF	TGTGCCAGCAGCCAAGATCGGAGGACGCAGCTCTATGGCTACACCTTC
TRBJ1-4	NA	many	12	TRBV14	CASSQLNEKLFF	TGTGCCAGCAGCCAACTTAATGAAAAACTGTTTTTT
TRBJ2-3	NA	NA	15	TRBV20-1	CSAPNRGPGTDTQYF	TGCAGTGCCCCGAACCGCGGACCGGGAACAGATACGCAGTATTTT
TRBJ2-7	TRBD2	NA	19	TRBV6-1	CASSELRTSGSYPPYEQYF	TGTGCCAGCAGTGAACTGCGGACTAGCGGGAGTTACCCCCCCTACGAGCAGTACTTC
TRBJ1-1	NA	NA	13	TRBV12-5	CASGLVGPAEAFF	TGTGCTAGTGGTTTGGTAGGCCCAGCAGAAGCTTTCTTT
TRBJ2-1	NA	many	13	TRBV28	CASSQGRLNEQFF	TGTGCCAGCAGTCAGGGTCGACTAAATGAGCAGTTCTTC
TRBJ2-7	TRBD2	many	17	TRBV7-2	CASSARSTGAGTGEQYF	TGTGCCAGCAGCGCTCGATCCACCGGAGCGGGGACTGGCGAGCAGTACTTC